This TCR beta chain was found in a study of blood T cell repertoires in COVID-19 (dated by TCRdb to 2019 to 2021). For context, the study as a whole: Collaborator samples came from the United States, Italy and Spain and covered acute and convalescent phases of COVID-19. The prospective study material was composed of cDNA or gDNA derived from T cells, B-cell-depleted T cells, or PBMCs. Deeply sampled blood TCRbeta repertoires from subjects exposed to, actively infected with, or recovered from COVID-19 were included in the dataset. The repertoires were released in a freely available public database meant as a resource for research on the immune response to SARS-CoV-2. Samples came from the ongoing ImmuneRACE study (first 160 participants) plus 1,254 subjects from 6 global collaborators. Sample metadata almost always included a de-identified subject ID, COVID-19 status, age in years and sex. Where HLA class I and class II types were available, the types were taken from metadata supplied by the sample provider, not from assay-based typing. What the research found in general, with its limitations: The amount of clinical and demographic metadata varied by source and participant and was provided uncurated.

The collaborating institutions used their own protocols to collect whole blood in K2EDTA tubes. For TCRbeta analysis, collaborators shipped samples in one of three forms: frozen whole blood, isolated PBMCs, or DNA extracted from either of those sample types. V is cut by 10 bases and J by 10 bases, and the space between the germline ends is 14 bases. From its cysteine to its phenylalanine, the CDR3 spans 11 amino acids. The read is trimmed to its CDR3 DNA, 33 bases read in frame from base 1. CDR1 SGHAT and CDR2 FQNNGV are derived from the germline V gene. Comment on this clone: Which antigen it targets is not known. Per-base quality was not reported, and no clone a single base away is much larger than it.

TCRbeta CDR3 regions were amplified from genomic DNA by means of the immunoSEQ Assay, a bias-controlled multiplex PCR. In the paper's pipeline: Within the assay, amplification of reference gene primers was used to estimate how many nucleated cells each sample contained. To quantify the absolute abundance of each unique TCRbeta CDR3 rearrangement, sequence reads were collapsed and filtered. For each sample, productive Simpson clonality was calculated as the square root of Simpson's diversity index across productive rearrangements. The table was pulled from immuneACCESS by TCRdb, which kept in-frame rearrangements only. Such tables lose some clones; where checked, under half of the loss comes from unresolved V genes, and the rest has no known cause. That table furnishes V, J and clone size, whereas the DNA furnished D and trimming. This sample has approximately 6,000 clones in its table, and roughly 88% of those were observed once. Together, the top ten hold around 6% of the sample.

The sequence was collected from a man between 60 and 70 years old with acute or convalescent COVID-19. The sample comprised peripheral blood. The rearrangement joined TRBV11-2 to TRBJ2-1; a weak D assignment points to TRBD2 (6 bases agree). The CDR3 protein sequence reads: CAIWSGREQFF. The DNA is as follows: TGTGCCATTTGGTCGGGGAGGGAGCAGTTCTTC.